The rows below give T cell receptor beta chains drawn from one sample of a study of blood T cell repertoires in COVID-19. The protocol was immunoSEQ multiplex PCR, while the TCRdb copy is restricted to in-frame clones and leaves out a portion. The table includes some 50,000 clones, 80% to 90% detected once. The source material was peripheral blood. These receptor sequences come from a woman between 65 and 79 years old with active COVID-19. Each CDR3 is given with its conserved first and last residue. The D gene is left open where the match is weak. The size of a clone is reported for some rows only, either as once, few or many, or as a class for expanded clones.

few	TRBV19	TRBD1	TRBJ2-7	TGTGCCAGTAGTAGGAGTACCGGGACAGGGGGCTACGAGCAGTACTTC	CASSRSTGTGGYEQYF
.	TRBV10-1	TRBD2	TRBJ2-1	TGCGCCAGCAGTGATGGCGGAGATGGGGAGGGTGAGCAGTTCTTC	CASSDGGDGEGEQFF
.	TRBV10-3	.	TRBJ1-1	TGTGCCATCAGTGCTGGCAGGGCGAACACTGAAGCTTTCTTT	CAISAGRANTEAFF
.	TRBV5-4	TRBD1	TRBJ1-5	TGTGCCAGCACCCTGGACAGGGGCCAGCCCCAGCATTTT	CASTLDRGQPQHF
.	TRBV7-3	TRBD2	TRBJ2-1	TGTGCCAGCAGCTTATCCACTAGCGGGAGGGACTCAAATGAGCAGTTCTTC	CASSLSTSGRDSNEQFF
.	TRBV28	.	TRBJ1-2	TGTGCCAGCAGTTTAGTTCAGGGGATGGACACCTTC	CASSLVQGMDTF
.	TRBV19	TRBD2	TRBJ2-1	TGTGCCAGTAGTACCGGACTAGCGGAGCCCCACCACAATGAGCAGTTCTTC	CASSTGLAEPHHNEQFF
.	TRBV28	TRBD2	TRBJ2-7	TGTGCCAGCAGCGCCGCCGGGGAGGGCGAATACGAGCAGTACTTC	CASSAAGEGEYEQYF
.	TRBV19	.	TRBJ2-7	TGTGCCAGTAGTACGGAGGGCGGGACAGCCTACGAGCAGTACTTC	CASSTEGGTAYEQYF
.	TRBV30	.	TRBJ1-1	TGTGCCTGGAGTGGCCAGATGAACACTGAAGCTTTCTTT	CAWSGQMNTEAFF
.	TRBV14	.	TRBJ2-1	TGTGCCAGCAGCCATTGGTCGGGACAAAGGAGGTACAATGAGCAGTTCTTC	CASSHWSGQRRYNEQFF
large	TRBV28	.	TRBJ1-2	TGTGCCAGCAGTTTAGTTACGACACGTGGCTACACCTTC	CASSLVTTRGYTF
.	TRBV11-2	.	TRBJ2-2	TGTGCCAGCAGCGAACCGCGGGGCGCGAACACCGGGGAGCTGTTTTTT	CASSEPRGANTGELFF
.	TRBV5-1	TRBD2	TRBJ2-1	TGCGCCAGCAGCTTGGGACTAGCGGGAGTAGGTGAGCAGTTCTTC	CASSLGLAGVGEQFF
once	TRBV15	TRBD1	TRBJ2-7	TGTGCCACCAGCATTGACAGACAGGGCTACGAGCAGTACTTC	CATSIDRQGYEQYF
.	TRBV6-5	.	TRBJ1-1	TGTGCCAGCAGTTACCCCACAGGGATGGGAAACACTGAAGCTTTCTTT	CASSYPTGMGNTEAFF
.	TRBV28	TRBD1	TRBJ1-5	TGTGCCAGCAGTTTATCCTCCGGCAGGGGGGGCAATCAGCCCCAGCATTTT	CASSLSSGRGGNQPQHF
medium-sized	TRBV7-9	TRBD1	TRBJ2-7	TGTGCCAGCAGCCCTAGGGACAGGAATTGGGAGCAGTACTTC	CASSPRDRNWEQYF
.	TRBV19	.	TRBJ2-1	TGTGCCAGTAGTATGGGGCCCTTGGAGCACAATGAGCAGTTCTTC	CASSMGPLEHNEQFF
once	TRBV24-1	TRBD1	TRBJ1-1	TGTGCCACCAGTGCCGCGACAGGGCGGACTGAAGCTTTCTTT	CATSAATGRTEAFF
.	TRBV4-1	.	TRBJ2-2	TGCGCCAGCAGCCAAGAACAGGGGAACACCGGGGAGCTGTTTTTT	CASSQEQGNTGELFF
.	TRBV6-5	TRBD1	TRBJ2-6	TGTGCCAGCAGTCGGGGACAGGCTGGGGCCAACGTCCTGACTTTC	CASSRGQAGANVLTF
.	TRBV5-4	.	TRBJ2-7	TGTGCCAGCAGCAGAGACCCGGGGAATAATTACGAGCAGTACTTC	CASSRDPGNNYEQYF
.	TRBV19	TRBD2	TRBJ2-7	TGTGCCAGTAGTATAGGGGAGGGCTTCTACGAGCAGTACTTC	CASSIGEGFYEQYF
few	TRBV5-6	TRBD1	TRBJ2-7	TGTGCCAGCAGCTCCCGGGACAGGGACGACGAGCAGTACTTC	CASSSRDRDDEQYF
.	TRBV7-9	.	TRBJ1-1	TGTGCCAGCAGCTTAAAGGGAGGTACTGAAGCTTTCTTT	CASSLKGGTEAFF
.	TRBV9	TRBD1	TRBJ2-1	TGTGCCAGCAGCGTTACGACAGGGGTGGGTATGAATGAGCAGTTCTTC	CASSVTTGVGMNEQFF
few	TRBV7-9	.	TRBJ2-1	TGTGCCAGCAGCTTACCCTCATCTGGCCATCTGTTCTTC	CASSLPSSGHLFF
.	TRBV11-1	.	TRBJ2-5	TGTGCCAGCAGCTTAGCCCAGGACTGGCGAGAGACCCAGTACTTC	CASSLAQDWRETQYF
.	TRBV30	.	TRBJ2-5	TGTGCCTGGAGTGTAAGGCGGAGCCAAGAGACCCAGTACTTC	CAWSVRRSQETQYF
.	TRBV6-4	TRBD1	TRBJ2-6	TGTGCCAGCAGTGTTGGGACAGGGGCTGGGGCCAACGTCCTGACTTTC	CASSVGTGAGANVLTF
.	TRBV18	TRBD1	TRBJ2-1	TGTGCCAGCTCACCAGCGAACAGGGGAGTGGAAGAGCAGTTCTTC	CASSPANRGVEEQFF
.	TRBV7-8	.	TRBJ1-5	TGTGCCAGCAGCTTAGGCTACAGAGCTCATCAGCCCCAGCATTTT	CASSLGYRAHQPQHF
.	TRBV28	.	TRBJ1-5	TGTGCCAGCAGATCGGGGGATCAGCCCCAGCATTTT	CASRSGDQPQHF
.	TRBV9	TRBD1	TRBJ2-7	TGTGCCAGCAGCGTTACAGGGGGCTACGAGCAGTACTTC	CASSVTGGYEQYF
.	TRBV18	TRBD1	TRBJ1-1	TGTGCCAGCTTACAGGGGGCCGACACTGAAGCTTTCTTT	CASLQGADTEAFF
once	TRBV6-5	.	TRBJ2-1	TGTGCTAGCAGTTATACGGCGGGTAGGAATGAGCAGTTCTTC	CASSYTAGRNEQFF
.	TRBV9	.	TRBJ2-7	TGTGCCAGCAGCCGAGGCCCCTACGAGCAGTACTTC	CASSRGPYEQYF
.	TRBV6-5	TRBD1	TRBJ1-2	TGTGCCAGCAGAGAGACAGGGATGAGCTACACCTTC	CASRETGMSYTF
.	TRBV3-1/TRBV3-2	.	TRBJ2-7	TGTGCCAGCAGCCAAGGTTTCGGTGCAGGGGAACCCTACGAGCAGTACTTC	CASSQGFGAGEPYEQYF
.	TRBV6-5	TRBD1	TRBJ1-3	TGTGCCAGCAGTACAACGCCGGGACAGGGAAACACCATATATTTT	CASSTTPGQGNTIYF
few	TRBV7-3	.	TRBJ2-7	TGTGCCAGCAGCAGGACTACGCTCGGGGGCGAGCAGTACTTC	CASSRTTLGGEQYF
.	TRBV28	.	TRBJ2-2	TGTGCCAGCAGTTTATTATACCGGGACACCGGGGAGCTGTTTTTT	CASSLLYRDTGELFF
.	TRBV19	TRBD2	TRBJ2-1	TGTGCCAGTAGTATGGGGGACGGGGCGGGAGTAGGGTTCTTC	CASSMGDGAGVGFF
few	TRBV11-2	TRBD2	TRBJ2-1	TGTGCCAGCAGCAGTATAGCGGGAGGCTCCGGTGAGCAGTTCTTC	CASSSIAGGSGEQFF
.	TRBV9	TRBD1	TRBJ1-1	TGTGCCAGCAGCGCAGAAGACAGGGCGAACACTGAAGCTTTCTTT	CASSAEDRANTEAFF
.	TRBV28	TRBD2	TRBJ2-1	TGTGCCAGCAGTTTACTAGCGGGAGGGCCCTACAATGAGCAGTTCTTC	CASSLLAGGPYNEQFF
.	TRBV30	TRBD1	TRBJ1-3	TGTGCCTGGAGCAGGACAGGGAAAGGAAACACCATATATTTT	CAWSRTGKGNTIYF
.	TRBV7-2	TRBD2	TRBJ2-3	TGTGCCAGCAGCGTTATTCTAGCGGGAGGAGATACGCAGTATTTT	CASSVILAGGDTQYF
once	TRBV9	.	TRBJ2-1	TGTGCCAGCAGCTCCAGCCCGGAGCCTATCCCCCATGAGCAGTTCTTC	CASSSSPEPIPHEQFF
.	TRBV3-1/TRBV3-2	.	TRBJ2-2	TGTGCCAGCAGCCAAGGGCCAACGAACACCGGGGAGCTGTTTTTT	CASSQGPTNTGELFF
.	TRBV20-1	.	TRBJ2-1	TGCAGTGCTTGGAGGGCGGGCCCCGGGTTCTTC	CSAWRAGPGFF
.	TRBV29-1	TRBD1	TRBJ2-3	TGCAGCGTTGAAGATCGACAGGGGGCTGTAGATACGCAGTATTTT	CSVEDRQGAVDTQYF
.	TRBV4-1	.	TRBJ1-4	TGCGCCAGCAGCCAATTGCCCGGTGAAAAACTGTTTTTT	CASSQLPGEKLFF
.	TRBV13	TRBD1	TRBJ1-4	TGTGCCAGCAGCTTAAGGGGACAGGGGGTCTCTAATGAAAAACTGTTTTTT	CASSLRGQGVSNEKLFF
.	TRBV11-2	.	TRBJ2-1	TGTGCCAGCAGCCCCAGGGGTGATGAGCAGTTCTTC	CASSPRGDEQFF